The T cell receptor (beta chain) under discussion was sequenced for a study of cytomegalovirus exposure and HLA in healthy donors. PCR primers comprised 60 Vbeta and 13 Jbeta primers. Clones were read by immunoSEQ multiplex PCR, and TCRdb kept only the in-frame ones, dropping some. Of 200,000 to 300,000 clones in the sample, over 80% were seen once. There are 16 residues in the CDR3. V lost 8 bases to trimming and J lost 1 base; unmatched junction nucleotides: 8. Germline V gene sequence: CDR1 MNHEY, CDR2 SMNVEV (reference sequence). The source material was PBMCs. The V gene is TRBV27, the J gene TRBJ2-2; 9 nucleotides agree with TRBD1. The receptor comes from a woman between 40 and 55 years old in good health and CMV-seropositive. CDR3 residues: CASSARDRVNTGELFF. CDR3 nucleotides: TGTGCCAGCTCCGCCAGGGACAGGGTGAACACCGGGGAGCTGTTTTTT.